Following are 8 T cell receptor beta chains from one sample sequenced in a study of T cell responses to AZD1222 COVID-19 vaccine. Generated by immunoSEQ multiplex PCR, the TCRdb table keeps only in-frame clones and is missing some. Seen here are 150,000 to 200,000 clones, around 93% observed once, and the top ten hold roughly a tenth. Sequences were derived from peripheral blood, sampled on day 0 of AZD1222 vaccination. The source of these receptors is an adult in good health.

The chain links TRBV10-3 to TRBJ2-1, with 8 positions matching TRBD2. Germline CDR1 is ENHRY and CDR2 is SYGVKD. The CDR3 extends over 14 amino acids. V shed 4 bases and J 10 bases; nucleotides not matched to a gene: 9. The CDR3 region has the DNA TGTGCCATCAGTGGTAGCGGGGACCTAGGGGAGCAGTTCTTC. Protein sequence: CAISGSGDLGEQFF.

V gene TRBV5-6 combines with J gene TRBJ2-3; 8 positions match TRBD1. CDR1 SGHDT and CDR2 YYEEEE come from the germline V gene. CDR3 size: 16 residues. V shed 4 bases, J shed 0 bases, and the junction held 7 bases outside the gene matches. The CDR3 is CASSIRQGRSTDTQYF. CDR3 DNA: TGTGCCAGCAGCATAAGACAGGGGCGCAGCACAGATACGCAGTATTTT.

The CDR3 nucleotides read TGCGCCAGCAGCTGGGGGGATAGCAATCAGCCCCAGCATTTT. Its protein is CASSWGDSNQPQHF. The chain uses TRBV5-1 and TRBJ1-5; possible D gene TRBD1, 5 bases. Trimming shortened V by 3 bases and J by 0 bases, and 7 bases separated the two germline ends. The germline V gene has CDR1 SGHRS and CDR2 YFSETQ. CDR3 length equals 14 residues.

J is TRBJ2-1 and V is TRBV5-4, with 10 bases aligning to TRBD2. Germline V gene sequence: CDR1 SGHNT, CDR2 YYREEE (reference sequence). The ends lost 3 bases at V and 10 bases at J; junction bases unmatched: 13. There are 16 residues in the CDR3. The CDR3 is CASSSLAGVQYGEQFF. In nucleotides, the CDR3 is TGTGCCAGCAGCTCCCTAGCGGGAGTCCAATATGGGGAGCAGTTCTTC.

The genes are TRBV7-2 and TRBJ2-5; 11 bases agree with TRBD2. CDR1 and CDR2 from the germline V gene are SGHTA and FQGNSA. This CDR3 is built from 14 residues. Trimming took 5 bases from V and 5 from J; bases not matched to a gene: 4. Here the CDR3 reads CASSLSGRAETQYF. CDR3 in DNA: TGTGCCAGCAGCCTTAGCGGGAGGGCTGAGACCCAGTACTTC. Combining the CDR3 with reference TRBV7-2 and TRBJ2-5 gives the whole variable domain GAGVSQSPSNKVTEKGKDVELRCDPISGHTALYWYRQSLGQGLEFLIYFQGNSAPDKSGLPSDRFSAERTGGSVSTLTIQRTQQEDSAVYLCASSLSGRAETQYFGPGTRLLVL.

In DNA, the CDR3 is TGTGCCAGCAGGACACAGGGTCTCGGGGAGCTGTTTTTT. Translated, it gives CASRTQGLGELFF. The chain joins TRBV12-3 or TRBV12-4 to TRBJ2-2; TRBD1 is a possible D gene (6 bases). Trimming removed 6 bases from V and 7 bases from J, with 12 bases in between. CDR3 size: 13 residues.

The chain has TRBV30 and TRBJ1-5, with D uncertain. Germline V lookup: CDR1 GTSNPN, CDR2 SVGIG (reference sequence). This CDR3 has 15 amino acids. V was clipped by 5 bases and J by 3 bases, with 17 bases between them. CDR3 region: CAWSAGPNTNQPQHF. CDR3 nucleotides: TGTGCCTGGTCAGCAGGCCCCAATACCAATCAGCCCCAGCATTTT.

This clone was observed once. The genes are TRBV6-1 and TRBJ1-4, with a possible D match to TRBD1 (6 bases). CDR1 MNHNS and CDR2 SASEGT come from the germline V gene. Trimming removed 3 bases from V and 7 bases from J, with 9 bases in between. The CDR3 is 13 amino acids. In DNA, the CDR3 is TGTGCCAGCAGTGACAGGGGTGGTGAAAAACTGTTTTTT. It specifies CASSDRGGEKLFF.